This entry describes one T cell receptor beta chain. Method: immunoSEQ multiplex PCR; TCRdb's copy keeps in-frame clones and lacks some. The profile shows approximately 110,000 clones, 85% to 95% of them singletons. This record belongs to a study of OX40 agonist ivuxolimab in advanced cancers. This CDR3 has 13 residues. In germline, CDR1 is SQVTM, CDR2 ANQGSEA. Trimming at V came to 6 bases and at J to 1 base, leaving 4 bases not matched to a gene. The chain is built from TRBV29-1 and TRBJ1-1, with 8 nucleotides matching TRBD1. This clonotype originated in an adult with an advanced solid tumor such as melanoma, head and neck, liver or kidney cancer. Sequenced here: CD4+ or CD8+ T cells sorted from blood, sampled in a trial of the OX40 agonist ivuxolimab. The CDR3 is CSVTGTGNTEAFF. The CDR3 DNA follows: TGCAGCGTCACCGGGACAGGGAACACTGAAGCTTTCTTT. Full variable domain (outside the CDR3, taken from reference TRBV29-1 and TRBJ1-1): SAVISQKPSRDICQRGTSLTIQCQVDSQVTMMFWYRQQPGQSLTLIATANQGSEATYESGFVIDKFPISRPNLTFSTLTVSNMSPEDSSIYLCSVTGTGNTEAFFGQGTRLTVV.